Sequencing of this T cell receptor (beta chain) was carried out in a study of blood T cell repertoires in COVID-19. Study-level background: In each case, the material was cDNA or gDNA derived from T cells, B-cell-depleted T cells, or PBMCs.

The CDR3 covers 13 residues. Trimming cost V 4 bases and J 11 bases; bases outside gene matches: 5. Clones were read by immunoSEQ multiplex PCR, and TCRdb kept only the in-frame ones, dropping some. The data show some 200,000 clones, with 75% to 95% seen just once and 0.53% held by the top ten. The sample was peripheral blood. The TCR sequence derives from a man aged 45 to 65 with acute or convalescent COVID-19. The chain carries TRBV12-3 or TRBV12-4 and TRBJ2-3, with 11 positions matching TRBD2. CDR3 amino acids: CASSSGTSGGQYF. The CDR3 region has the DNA TGTGCCAGCAGTTCCGGGACTAGCGGAGGGCAGTATTTT.